There are many counts of the clone carrying this T cell receptor beta chain. This sample is part of a study of blood T cells in healthy people across ages. Study-wide background: Capturing about one barcoded beta molecule per two T cells was achieved by template switching.

Then a second PCR, running roughly 7 to 11 cycles, was carried out with a sample-barcoded 5' primer and a J-beta primer mix. TCRdb recomputed calls from the 5' RACE reads with MiXCR, one row per CDR3 protein. In the table there are hundreds of thousands of distinct CDR3 sequences, roughly half of which are singletons. CDR1 and CDR2 from the germline V gene are SGHRS and YFSETQ. The CDR3 loop spans 15 amino acids. Trimming left V 0 bases short and J 6 bases short, with 12 bases between. This TCR derives from a woman older than 75 in good health. The V and J genes are TRBV5-1 and TRBJ1-4; D gene uncertain. Sequencing was performed on blood. In DNA, the CDR3 is TGCGCCAGCAGCTTGGTGGCAGTCTCCTATGAAAAACTGTTTTTT. It is translated as CASSLVAVSYEKLFF.